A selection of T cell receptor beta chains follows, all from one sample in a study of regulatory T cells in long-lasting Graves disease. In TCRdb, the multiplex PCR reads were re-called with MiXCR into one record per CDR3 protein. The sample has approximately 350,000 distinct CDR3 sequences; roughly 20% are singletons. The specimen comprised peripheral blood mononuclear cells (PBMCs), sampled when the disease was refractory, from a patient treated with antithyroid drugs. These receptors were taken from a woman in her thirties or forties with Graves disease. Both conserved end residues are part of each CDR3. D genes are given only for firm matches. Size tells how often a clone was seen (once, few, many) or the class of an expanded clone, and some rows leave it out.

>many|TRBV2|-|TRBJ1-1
CASSRDLNTEAFF
TGTGCCAGCAGTAGGGACCTGAACACTGAAGCTTTCTTT
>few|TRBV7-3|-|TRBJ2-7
CASSAPRDSAYEQYF
TGTGCCAGCAGCGCGCCCCGGGACTCAGCCTACGAGCAGTACTTC
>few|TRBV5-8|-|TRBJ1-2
CASSLVQYGYTF
TGTGCCAGCAGCTTGGTACAGTATGGCTACACCTTC
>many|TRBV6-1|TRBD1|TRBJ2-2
CASRPPGQGTGELFF
TGTGCCAGCAGGCCTCCGGGACAGGGCACCGGGGAGCTGTTTTTT
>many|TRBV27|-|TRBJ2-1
CASKERGYGDGSYNEQFF
TGTGCCAGCAAGGAGAGGGGTTACGGGGATGGGTCCTACAATGAGCAGTTCTTC
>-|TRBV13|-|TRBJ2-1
CASSLDDEQFF
TGTGCCAGCAGCTTAGATGATGAGCAGTTCTTC
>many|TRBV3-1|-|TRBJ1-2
CASSPQGLLEGYTF
TGTGCCAGCAGTCCTCAGGGCCTGCTAGAAGGCTACACCTTC
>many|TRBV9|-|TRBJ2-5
CASSVKETQYF
TGTGCCAGCAGCGTTAAAGAGACCCAGTACTTC
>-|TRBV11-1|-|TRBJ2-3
CASSRTVAPDTQYF
TGTGCCAGCAGCCGCACGGTGGCCCCAGATACGCAGTATTTT
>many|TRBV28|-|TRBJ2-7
CASSLPVSYEQYF
TGTGCCAGCAGTTTACCAGTCTCCTACGAGCAGTACTTC
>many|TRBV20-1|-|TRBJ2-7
CSARVAGSYEQYF
TGCAGTGCTAGAGTTGCGGGTTCCTACGAGCAGTACTTC
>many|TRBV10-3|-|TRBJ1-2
CAISESGTGLYGYTF
TGTGCCATCAGTGAGTCGGGAACAGGGCTCTATGGCTACACCTTC
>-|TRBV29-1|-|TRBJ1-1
CSVCLVLNTEAFF
TGCAGCGTTTGCCTGGTCTTGAACACTGAAGCTTTCTTT
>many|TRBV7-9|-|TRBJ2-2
CASSPHQFPGELFF
TGTGCCAGCAGCCCACACCAGTTTCCCGGGGAGCTGTTTTTT
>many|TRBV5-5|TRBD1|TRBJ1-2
CASILRPGTGGYGYTF
TGTGCCAGCATCCTCAGACCGGGGACAGGGGGGTATGGCTACACCTTC
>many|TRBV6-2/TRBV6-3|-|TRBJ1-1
CASSYWSHTMNTEAFF
TGTGCCAGCAGTTACTGGTCACACACTATGAACACTGAAGCTTTCTTT
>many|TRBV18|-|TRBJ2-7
CASSPKGNYEQYF
TGTGCCAGCTCACCAAAAGGGAACTACGAGCAGTACTTC
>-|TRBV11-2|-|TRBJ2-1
CASSLTGREQFF
TGTGCCAGCAGCTTAACAGGAAGGGAGCAGTTCTTC
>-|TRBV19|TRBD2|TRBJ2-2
CASSRTSGRSGTGELFF
TGTGCCAGTAGTCGGACTAGCGGGAGGTCGGGCACCGGGGAGCTGTTTTTT
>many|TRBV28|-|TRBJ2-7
CASSFWLGQPNNPSSYEQYF
TGTGCCAGCAGTTTTTGGCTAGGACAGCCGAACAACCCAAGCTCCTACGAGCAGTACTTC
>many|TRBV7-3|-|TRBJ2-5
CASSLGGSGTQYF
TGTGCCAGCAGCTTAGGAGGGTCGGGGACCCAGTACTTC
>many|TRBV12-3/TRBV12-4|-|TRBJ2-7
CASSSGPRQYF
TGTGCCAGCAGTTCCGGGCCTAGGCAGTACTTC
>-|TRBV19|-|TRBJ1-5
CASTLSGGNQPQHF
TGTGCCAGTACCCTGAGCGGGGGTAATCAGCCCCAGCATTTT
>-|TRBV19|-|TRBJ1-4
CASSSSRGGEKLFF
TGTGCCAGTAGTTCAAGCAGGGGAGGCGAAAAACTGTTTTTT
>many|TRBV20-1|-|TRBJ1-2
CSARDYLVYTF
TGCAGTGCTAGAGATTATTTGGTTTACACCTTC
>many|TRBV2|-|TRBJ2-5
CASSDDSQETQYF
TGTGCCAGCAGTGACGACAGCCAAGAGACCCAGTACTTC
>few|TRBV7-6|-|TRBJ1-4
CASSPGRRGLEEKLFF
TGTGCCAGCAGTCCTGGGAGGCGGGGACTGGAAGAAAAACTGTTTTTT
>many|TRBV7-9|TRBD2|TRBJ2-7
CASSFPSGSSYEQYF
TGTGCCAGCAGCTTCCCCAGCGGGAGTAGCTACGAGCAGTACTTC
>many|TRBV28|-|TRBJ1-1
CASSPYPDRAEAFF
TGTGCCAGCAGTCCCTACCCGGACAGAGCAGAAGCTTTCTTT
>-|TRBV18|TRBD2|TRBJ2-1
CASSRGLALSNEQFF
TGTGCCAGCTCACGGGGACTAGCTCTTTCCAATGAGCAGTTCTTC
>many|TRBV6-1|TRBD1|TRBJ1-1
CASSKWDRAMNTEAFF
TGTGCCAGCAGTAAGTGGGACAGGGCAATGAACACTGAAGCTTTCTTT
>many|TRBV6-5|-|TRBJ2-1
CASSYWAENEQFF
TGTGCCAGCAGTTACTGGGCGGAGAATGAGCAGTTCTTC
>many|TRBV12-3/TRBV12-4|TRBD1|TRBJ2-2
CASSRWTGLTGELFF
TGTGCCAGCAGTAGATGGACAGGGCTAACCGGGGAGCTGTTTTTT
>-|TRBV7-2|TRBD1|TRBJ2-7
CASSTGQGPTYEQYF
TGTGCCAGCAGCACGGGACAGGGGCCAACCTACGAGCAGTACTTC
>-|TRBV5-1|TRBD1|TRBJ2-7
CASNSQGAYEQYF
TGCGCCAGCAATTCGCAGGGGGCGTACGAGCAGTACTTC
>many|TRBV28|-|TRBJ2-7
CASSFSSLEQYF
TGTGCCAGCAGTTTTTCTAGCCTCGAGCAGTACTTC
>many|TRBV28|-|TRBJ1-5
CASSFPGAGNQPQHF
TGTGCCAGCAGTTTCCCGGGGGCAGGCAATCAGCCCCAGCATTTT
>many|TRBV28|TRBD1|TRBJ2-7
CASSSGTGLWEQYF
TGTGCCAGCAGTAGTGGGACAGGGTTATGGGAGCAGTACTTC
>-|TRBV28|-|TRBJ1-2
CASSLDRHGYTF
TGTGCCAGCAGTTTAGACAGGCATGGCTACACCTTC
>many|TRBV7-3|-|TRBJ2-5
CASSPTPQETQYF
TGTGCCAGCAGCCCCACCCCACAAGAGACCCAGTACTTC
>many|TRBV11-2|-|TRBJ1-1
CASSLPGLRWTEAFF
TGTGCCAGCAGCTTACCAGGTTTGAGGTGGACTGAAGCTTTCTTT
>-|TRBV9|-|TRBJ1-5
CASSPGEYSNQPQHF
TGTGCCAGCAGCCCCGGGGAGTATAGCAATCAGCCCCAGCATTTT
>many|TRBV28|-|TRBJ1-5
CASSLGSLSNQPQHF
TGTGCCAGCAGTTTGGGATCTTTGAGCAATCAGCCCCAGCATTTT
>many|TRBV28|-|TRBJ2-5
CASSFPGHEETQYF
TGTGCCAGCAGTTTCCCCGGACACGAAGAGACCCAGTACTTC
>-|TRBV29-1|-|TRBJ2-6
CSVEAGANVLTF
TGCAGCGTTGAAGCTGGGGCCAACGTCCTGACTTTC
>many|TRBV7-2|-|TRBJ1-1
CASSSQDSTEAFF
TGTGCCAGCAGCTCTCAAGATAGCACTGAAGCTTTCTTT
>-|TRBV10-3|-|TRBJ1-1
CAISSGNTEAFF
TGTGCCATCAGTTCTGGGAACACTGAAGCTTTCTTT
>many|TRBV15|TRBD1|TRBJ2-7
CATSRPSRTGAREQYF
TGTGCCACCAGCAGACCCTCTAGGACAGGGGCCAGGGAGCAGTACTTC
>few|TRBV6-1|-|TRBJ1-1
CASSPIRVFGTEAFF
TGTGCCAGCAGTCCTATTCGGGTGTTTGGCACTGAAGCTTTCTTT
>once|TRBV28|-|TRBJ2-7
CASSFRGGVGEQYF
TGTGCCAGCAGTTTCAGGGGGGGAGTAGGAGAGCAGTACTTC
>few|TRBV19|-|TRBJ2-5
CASSGEHQETQYF
TGTGCCAGTAGTGGGGAACACCAAGAGACCCAGTACTTC
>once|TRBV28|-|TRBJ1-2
CASSSSSQLYGYTF
TGTGCCAGCAGTTCCTCCTCCCAACTCTATGGCTACACCTTC
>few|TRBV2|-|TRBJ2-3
CASSSQNTQYF
TGTGCCAGCAGCTCACAGAATACGCAGTATTTT
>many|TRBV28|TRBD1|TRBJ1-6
CASSPTAGRGPNSPLHF
TGTGCCAGCAGCCCTACGGCGGGCAGGGGGCCTAATTCACCCCTCCACTTT
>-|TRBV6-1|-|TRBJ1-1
CASRETGLNTEAFF
TGTGCCAGCCGAGAGACAGGACTGAACACTGAAGCTTTCTTT